Following are 23 T cell receptor beta chains from one sample sequenced in a study of cytomegalovirus exposure and HLA in healthy donors. The PCR ran on 60 Vbeta and 13 Jbeta primers. TCRdb's copy holds only in-frame clones and misses some; the assay was immunoSEQ multiplex PCR. The sample lists some 130,000 clones, approximately 79% seen once, with just under 1% in the top ten. The sequenced sample was PBMCs. Receptors were obtained from a man in his late teens or twenties in good health and CMV-seronegative.

The gene calls are TRBV18 and TRBJ2-2; possible D gene TRBD1, 6 bases. Germline assignment: CDR1 KGHSH and CDR2 LQKENI. V lost 0 bases to trimming and J lost 7 bases, with 9 bases between them. This CDR3 comprises 14 residues. CDR3 bases: TGTGCCAGCTCACCACCCAGGGACAACGGGGAGCTGTTTTTT. This translates into CASSPPRDNGELFF.

This chain links TRBV5-1 with TRBJ1-1, with D tentatively TRBD1 (6 bases). CDR1 and CDR2 from the germline V gene are SGHRS and YFSETQ. The CDR3 is made up of 17 amino acids. The V and J ends lost 4 bases and 4 bases respectively, with 23 bases between them. The CDR3 DNA sequence: TGCGCCAGCAGCCAAATCGGACAGTTAAAAAGAGGCACTGAAGCTTTCTTT. Amino acids: CASSQIGQLKRGTEAFF.

This chain links TRBV5-1 with TRBJ1-2, with a weak D call TRBD1 (6 bases). The CDR3 covers 14 residues. CDR1 is SGHRS and CDR2 is YFSETQ in the germline V gene. Trimming removed 5 bases from V and 4 bases from J, with 15 bases in between. CDR3 protein: CASSSQGKTYGYTF. The CDR3 DNA reads TGCGCCAGCAGTTCACAGGGCAAGACCTATGGCTACACCTTC. Filled out from reference TRBV5-1 and TRBJ1-2, the complete variable domain reads KAGVTQTPRYLIKTRGQQVTLSCSPISGHRSVSWYQQTPGQGLQFLFEYFSETQRNKGNFPGRFSGRQFSNSRSEMNVSTLELGDSALYLCASSSQGKTYGYTFGSGTRLTVV.

This clone was counted between two and nine times. This chain joins TRBV28 and TRBJ1-2; D remains ambiguous. From germline, CDR1 is MDHEN and CDR2 SYDVKM. The CDR3 length is 13 residues. V dropped 4 bases and J dropped 1 base, with 7 bases sitting between them. DNA of the CDR3: TGTGCCAGCAGTTCAACAGTTAACTATGGCTACACCTTC. This sequence encodes CASSSTVNYGYTF.

The genes are TRBV7-9 and TRBJ2-3; unclear D gene. The CDR3 is made up of 12 amino acids. The germline V gene has CDR1 SEHNR and CDR2 FQNEAQ (reference sequence). Between the trimmed V and J ends, which lost 3 bases and 1 base, there was a span of 2 bases. The CDR3 nucleotides are TGTGCCAGCAGCTTCGGCACAGATACGCAGTATTTT. Protein: CASSFGTDTQYF.

V usage is TRBV2 and J usage is TRBJ1-2, with D possibly matching TRBD1 (5 bases). The germline gives CDR1 SNHLY, CDR2 FYNNEI. The length of the CDR3 is 14 residues. The V end was cut by 4 bases, the J end by 6 bases, with 15 bases between. CDR3 nucleotide sequence: TGTGCCAGCAGTGTACGGGCAGGGTATGATGGCTACACCTTC. It codes for CASSVRAGYDGYTF.

The CDR3 DNA is TGCGCCAGCAGCCAAGATGGGACAGGGGTGCGGGCAGATACGCAGTATTTT. Amino acids: CASSQDGTGVRADTQYF. The chain links TRBV4-3 to TRBJ2-3, with TRBD1 matching 10 bases. Germline CDR1 reads LGHNA; CDR2 reads YSLEER. The CDR3 runs 17 residues. Unmatched junction bases numbered 7, after V lost 0 bases and J lost 4 bases.

The chain carries TRBV25-1 and TRBJ1-1; D may be TRBD1 (5 bases). The CDR3 has 14 residues. The ends were cut back, 2 bases at V and 11 bases at J, with 18 bases in the middle. Germline loops: CDR1 MGHDK, CDR2 SYGVNS. The CDR3 protein is CASSEVLLGREAFF. The CDR3 DNA reads as TGTGCCAGCAGTGAAGTTTTATTGGGGCGTGAGGCTTTCTTT.

This clone showed up just a few times. The genes are TRBV4-2 and TRBJ1-1, with unresolved D. V was clipped by 3 bases and J by 8 bases, with 10 bases between them. The CDR3 runs to 12 residues. Germline V gene lookup returns CDR1 LGHNA and CDR2 YNFKEQ. The CDR3 DNA reads as TGTGCCAGCAGCCAGCCGGGTCTCGAAGCTTTCTTT. Protein: CASSQPGLEAFF.

The CDR3 spells CASSATSGVYGYTF. The CDR3 DNA reads as TGTGCCAGCAGCGCGACCTCAGGGGTTTATGGCTACACCTTC. The chain has TRBV9 and TRBJ1-2, with D possibly being TRBD1 (6 bases). Germline loops: CDR1 SGDLS, CDR2 YYNGEE. The CDR3 runs to 14 residues. The V gene lost 3 bases and the J gene lost 5 bases, with 14 bases spanning the gap.

The chain combines TRBV4-2 with TRBJ1-6, with a weak D call TRBD1 (5 bases). The CDR3 consists of 17 residues. Trimming took off 0 bases at V and 9 bases at J, with 18 bases between the two ends. CDR1 is LGHNA, CDR2 YNFKEQ, per germline. DNA of the CDR3: TGTGCCAGCAGCCAAGATAAGGCAGGCCTCGGGGGTTCACCCCTCCACTTT. Protein: CASSQDKAGLGGSPLHF.

This chain uses TRBV27 with TRBJ2-1; a weak D match, TRBD2 (7 bases). Trimming took off 6 bases at V and 0 bases at J, with 18 bases between the two ends. CDR1 MNHEY and CDR2 SMNVEV come from the germline V gene (reference sequence). This CDR3 is built from 17 residues. The CDR3 region has the DNA TGTGCCAGCAGCTTGGGGGGGGGCCCGAGCTCCTACAATGAGCAGTTCTTC. This sequence encodes CASSLGGGPSSYNEQFF.

This chain links TRBV5-1 with TRBJ2-1, with D possibly TRBD2 on 5 matching bases. The length of the CDR3 is 12 residues. Trimming pared 0 bases from V and 8 bases from J, leaving 6 bases between. The germline CDR1 and CDR2 sequences are SGHRS and YFSETQ. CDR3 loop: CASSLGGHEQFF. The CDR3, as DNA: TGCGCCAGCAGCTTGGGAGGGCATGAGCAGTTCTTC.

V is TRBV7-9 and J is TRBJ1-2, with no clear D. CDR1 is SEHNR, CDR2 FQNEAQ, per germline (reference sequence). CDR3 size: 15 residues. Trimming shortened V by 1 base and J by 4 bases, and 13 bases separated the two germline ends. CDR3 nucleotide sequence: TGTGCCAGCAGCTTAGGATCGGTATATGCCTATGGCTACACCTTC. Protein sequence: CASSLGSVYAYGYTF. Full variable domain (outside the CDR3, taken from reference TRBV7-9 and TRBJ1-2): DTGVSQNPRHKITKRGQNVTFRCDPISEHNRLYWYRQTLGQGPEFLTYFQNEAQLEKSRLLSDRFSAERPKGSFSTLEIQRTEQGDSAMYLCASSLGSVYAYGYTFGSGTRLTVV.

Turning to this clone: A junction boundary mismatches the germline segment, possibly from a read error. The chain combines TRBV7-7 with TRBJ2-3; D might be TRBD2 (6 bases). Germline V gives CDR1 SSHAT, CDR2 FNYEAQ (reference sequence). The CDR3 is 13 residues long. Here the CDR3 DNA reads TGTGCTAGCAGCTTAACTAGCAGGGAAACGCAGTATTTT. This sequence encodes CASSLTSRETQYF.

The chain carries TRBV5-1 and TRBJ2-1; 14 nucleotides agree with TRBD2. The J segment lost 0 bases and the V segment lost 3 bases, leaving 8 bases of the junction unmatched. CDR3 length: 19 amino acids. In germline, CDR1 is SGHRS, CDR2 YFSETQ. CDR3 amino acids: CASSSGLAGESSSYNEQFF. CDR3 DNA: TGCGCCAGCAGCTCGGGACTAGCGGGGGAATCGAGCTCCTACAATGAGCAGTTCTTC.

This chain joins TRBV12-5 and TRBJ2-3; the match to TRBD2 covers 12 bases. CDR1 is LGHNT and CDR2 is FRNRAP in the germline V gene. The V gene end was trimmed by 4 bases and the J gene end by 11 bases; junction bases not matched to a gene: 4. The CDR3 spans 13 residues. The DNA of the CDR3 is TGTGCTAGTGGTTACAGACTAGCGGGGGAGCAGTATTTT. This gives the protein CASGYRLAGEQYF. The whole variable domain, remainder taken from reference TRBV12-5 and TRBJ2-3, is DARVTQTPRHKVTEMGQEVTMRCQPILGHNTVFWYRQTMMQGLELLAYFRNRAPLDDSGMPKDRFSAEMPDATLATLKIQPSEPRDSAVYFCASGYRLAGEQYFGPGTRLTVL.

The rearrangement uses TRBV5-1 and TRBJ1-5; no clear D. Germline assignment: CDR1 SGHRS and CDR2 YFSETQ. The CDR3 has 13 amino acids. The germline V and J ends were trimmed by 0 bases and 5 bases, with 6 bases remaining between them. The CDR3 DNA sequence: TGCGCCAGCAGCTTGGACCCGGATCAGCCCCAGCATTTT. Amino acid sequence: CASSLDPDQPQHF.

The genes are TRBV25-1 and TRBJ1-2; TRBD1 might be the D (6 bases). Germline assignment: CDR1 MGHDK and CDR2 SYGVNS. The length of the CDR3 is 14 residues. V lost 4 bases to trimming and J lost 4 bases, with 13 bases between them. The CDR3 nucleotides are TGTGCCAGCAGTGGCGGGGGCAGTTCCTATGGCTACACCTTC. This encodes CASSGGGSSYGYTF.

The rearrangement uses TRBV4-1 and TRBJ1-2, with unresolved D. Germline loops: CDR1 MGHRA, CDR2 YSYEKL. The CDR3 runs to 13 residues. Trimming removed 1 base at V and 4 bases at J, with 7 bases between. The CDR3 spells CASSQGSPYGYTF. CDR3 coding DNA: TGCGCCAGCAGCCAAGGGAGCCCCTATGGCTACACCTTC.

The J gene is TRBJ2-1, the V gene TRBV7-2, with 7 bases lining up with TRBD1. The CDR3 is 14 amino acids. The J segment lost 6 bases and the V segment lost 2 bases, leaving 4 bases of the junction unmatched. Per germline, CDR1 SGHTA and CDR2 FQGNSA. The CDR3 bases are TGTGCCAGCAGCTTAAGGTCAGGGGGCAATGAGCAGTTCTTC. This sequence encodes CASSLRSGGNEQFF.

The J gene is TRBJ1-2, the V gene TRBV13, with D hard to call. Germline V gives CDR1 PRHDT, CDR2 FYEKMQ (reference sequence). The CDR3 is 13 residues long. V was pared by 7 bases and J by 3 bases, with 12 bases between. The CDR3 reads CASTLPPHYGYTF. CDR3 DNA: TGTGCCAGCACCCTCCCCCCCCACTATGGCTACACCTTC.

The CDR3 nucleotides are TGTGCCAGCAGCGGGGGGAGCAGGAGCTACTATGGCTACACCTTC. Translating gives CASSGGSRSYYGYTF. The rearrangement uses TRBV21-1 and TRBJ1-2. TRBV21-1 is termed a pseudogene. This CDR3 spans 15 amino acids.